This T cell receptor beta chain was retrieved from a study of blood T cell repertoires in COVID-19. Study details: Donors in the United States, Italy and Spain gave samples during acute or convalescent COVID-19. T cells, B-cell-depleted T cells, or PBMCs supplied cDNA or gDNA.

This clone showed up just a few times. Per the original data handling: Amplified reference gene primers provided the basis for estimating nucleated cell counts. Sequencing used immunoSEQ multiplex PCR; TCRdb keeps in-frame clones, though not all of them. D and trimming come from the DNA, and the V and J calls and clone size come from that table. The table includes some 83,000 clones, roughly 82% detected once. The germline gives CDR1 SNHLY, CDR2 FYNNEI. This CDR3 comprises 13 residues. Trimming stripped 5 bases from V and 6 bases from J, with 13 bases between. The receptor was isolated from a man aged 50 to 60 with acute or convalescent COVID-19. V gene TRBV2 combines with J gene TRBJ1-2; D gene uncertain. The sample consisted of peripheral blood. The CDR3 region has the DNA TGTGCCAGCAGTCCCCCGAAGAGGAATGGCTACACCTTC. Amino acid sequence: CASSPPKRNGYTF.